These T cell receptor beta chains were read from a single sample in a study of T cell clonotyping in hematopoietic cell transplantation. The data were produced by immunoSEQ multiplex PCR, yet TCRdb's version contains in-frame clones alone and is incomplete. The sample consists of 9,000 to 13,000 clones, about 76% of them appearing once. The material sequenced was PBMCs, taken 30 days after allogeneic stem cell transplant. All receptors come from a female patient aged 40-49 years who had an allogeneic stem cell transplant from a related donor, so T cells may come from the graft donor. Some clones in this sample may be carry-over from other donors' samples. CDR3s include the opening cysteine and the closing phenylalanine or tryptophan. The D gene is left open where the match is weak. Not all rows give a size; the values are once, few, many and, for expanded clones, a class.

TRBV27	12	-	-	TRBJ2-2	TGTGCCAGCAGGACGAACACCGGGGAGCTGTTTTTT	CASRTNTGELFF
TRBV15	13	-	-	TRBJ1-2	TGTGCCACCAGCAGAGAGGAAGGGGATGGCTACACCTTC	CATSREEGDGYTF
TRBV30	16	-	TRBD2	TRBJ2-7	TGTGCCTGGAGTGTAGTAGCGGGAGGCCCATATGGTGAGCAGTACTTC	CAWSVVAGGPYGEQYF
TRBV5-4	15	-	TRBD2	TRBJ2-5	TGTGCCAGCAGAAGGGGGGCGGGAGGGCAAGAGACCCAGTACTTC	CASRRGAGGQETQYF
TRBV25-1	13	-	-	TRBJ2-3	TGTGCCAGCAGTCCTGGGCAGGGCGATACGCAGTATTTT	CASSPGQGDTQYF
TRBV5-1	17	-	-	TRBJ1-3	TGCGCCAGCAGCCCAACCGTAGCAGGGGCCTCGGGAAACACCATATATTTT	CASSPTVAGASGNTIYF
TRBV19	13	once	-	TRBJ1-4	TGTGCCGGACGAGGAAGAGGGGATGAAAAACTGTTTTTT	CAGRGRGDEKLFF
TRBV6-1	12	once	-	TRBJ1-1	TGTGCCAGCAGATTAGCGAACACTGAAGCTTTCTTT	CASRLANTEAFF
TRBV5-1	16	-	-	TRBJ1-1	TGCGCCAGCAGCCCTGGAGACTCCAGGGGCCACACTGAAGCTTTCTTT	CASSPGDSRGHTEAFF
TRBV5-4	15	-	TRBD1	TRBJ2-7	TGTGCCAGCAGCTTGACAGGACAGGGGTCCTACGAGCAGTACTTC	CASSLTGQGSYEQYF
TRBV27	16	once	-	TRBJ1-5	TGTGCCAGCAGTTTATTGGGGGGCTTCGGCAATCAGCCCCAGCATTTT	CASSLLGGFGNQPQHF
TRBV6-5	13	-	TRBD1	TRBJ2-7	TGTGCCAGCAGCGGACAGGGTTGGGACGAGCAGTACTTC	CASSGQGWDEQYF
TRBV11-2	14	once	-	TRBJ1-6	TGTGCCAGCAGCTACTCCGGTTCTAGAACCCCCCTCCACTTT	CASSYSGSRTPLHF
TRBV23-1	13	-	-	TRBJ1-1	TGCGCCAGCAGTCAGGGGTTTAACACTGAAGCTTTCTTT	CASSQGFNTEAFF
TRBV11-2	15	-	-	TRBJ2-7	TGTGCCAGCAGCTGGGAGAGACCCAGCTCCTACGAGCAGTACTTC	CASSWERPSSYEQYF
TRBV4-2	16	-	-	TRBJ2-1	TGTGCCAGCAGCCAAGAGTCCCCCCCCAGGAGTGATGAGCAGTTCTTC	CASSQESPPRSDEQFF
TRBV9	14	large	-	TRBJ2-2	TGTGCCAGCAGCGTAGGAAGTGAGCCCGGGGAGCTGTTTTTT	CASSVGSEPGELFF
TRBV2	14	-	-	TRBJ2-7	TGTGCCAGCAGTATGAGGACGGCTTCCTACGAGCAGTACTTC	CASSMRTASYEQYF
TRBV7-6	15	-	-	TRBJ2-5	TGTGCCAGCAGCCCGAGTAACGGGTACCAAGAGACCCAGTACTTC	CASSPSNGYQETQYF
TRBV27	16	-	-	TRBJ2-7	TGTGCCAGCAGTTTGGACGGGGGGACAAAATTGTACGAGCAGTACTTC	CASSLDGGTKLYEQYF
TRBV6-6	11	once	-	TRBJ1-5	TGTGCCACCGGCGGCAATCAGCCCCAGCATTTT	CATGGNQPQHF
TRBV11-2	12	-	-	TRBJ2-3	TGTGCCAGCAGCTTAGATCGAGATACGCAGTATTTT	CASSLDRDTQYF
TRBV4-2	13	-	-	TRBJ2-2	TGTGCCAGCAGCCAAGAGAGCACCGGGGAGCTGTTTTTT	CASSQESTGELFF
TRBV25-1	13	-	-	TRBJ1-2	TGTGCCAGCAGTGCGGGGAAGTGGAATGGCTACACCTTC	CASSAGKWNGYTF
TRBV6-1	14	-	TRBD1	TRBJ2-4	TGTGCCAGCAGTGTACGGACAGGCGGCAACATTCAGTACTTC	CASSVRTGGNIQYF
TRBV11-3	20	once	TRBD2	TRBJ2-3	TGTGCCAGCAGCCCCCAGTGGGGGGATCTAGCGGGAGGGCGCTCAGATACGCAGTATTTT	CASSPQWGDLAGGRSDTQYF
TRBV4-2	15	-	-	TRBJ2-7	TGTGCCAGCAGCCAAGCGTCTTCTATCTCCTACGAGCAGTACTTC	CASSQASSISYEQYF
TRBV2	13	-	TRBD1	TRBJ1-2	TGTGCCAGCATAGGTGAGGGGGCCTATGGCTACACCTTC	CASIGEGAYGYTF
TRBV11-3	15	medium-sized	-	TRBJ1-4	TGTGCCAGCAGCTTAGGGCTGGAGTCTAATGAAAAACTGTTTTTT	CASSLGLESNEKLFF
TRBV19	14	-	-	TRBJ1-2	TGTGCCAGTACCCAGGCCGGACGCGCCTATGGCTACACCTTC	CASTQAGRAYGYTF
TRBV5-5	18	-	TRBD1	TRBJ2-1	TGTGCCAGCAGCTTGGGGCAGGGGGTATCTCTCTCCTACAATGAGCAGTTCTTC	CASSLGQGVSLSYNEQFF
TRBV30	13	-	-	TRBJ2-7	TGTGCCGCGGACGGTGAGCTCTCCTACGAGCAGTACTTC	CAADGELSYEQYF